This T cell receptor beta chain was sequenced during a study of T cells in Graves' hyperthyroidism and ophthalmopathy. What was amplified from RNA transcripts were TCR beta CDR3 regions. In the first-round RT-PCR of the TCR CDR3, the HTBI primer set was used. TCRdb redid the calling of the multiplex PCR reads with MiXCR, one entry per CDR3 protein. The repertoire has around 500,000 distinct CDR3 sequences, approximately 23% of them found once; the top ten carry about half. In this sample, this clonotype turned up a few times. This TCR was sampled from a woman between 70 and 85 years old with Graves' ophthalmopathy. Sequenced sample: blood.

For the CDR3, the DNA is TGCGCCAGCAGCCAAGATCTGGGGGGAGTAGGTTCCTACAATGAGCAGTTCTTC. Its protein product is CASSQDLGGVGSYNEQFF. This chain links TRBV4-3 with TRBJ2-1, with a weak D call TRBD2 (6 bases). V lost 0 bases, J lost 1 base, and 16 bases lay in between. CDR1 is LGHNA and CDR2 is YSLEER in the germline V gene. The CDR3 extends over 18 amino acids.